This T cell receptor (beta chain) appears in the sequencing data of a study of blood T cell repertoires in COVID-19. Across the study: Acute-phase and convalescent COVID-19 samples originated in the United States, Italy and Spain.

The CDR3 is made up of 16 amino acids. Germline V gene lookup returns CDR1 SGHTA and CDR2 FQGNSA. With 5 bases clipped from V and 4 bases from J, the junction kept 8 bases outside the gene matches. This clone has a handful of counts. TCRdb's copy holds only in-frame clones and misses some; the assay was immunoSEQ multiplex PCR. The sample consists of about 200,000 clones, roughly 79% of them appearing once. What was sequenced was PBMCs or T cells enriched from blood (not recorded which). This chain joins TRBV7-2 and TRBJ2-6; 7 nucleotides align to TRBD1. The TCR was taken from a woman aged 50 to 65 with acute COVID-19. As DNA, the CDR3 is TGTGCCAGCAGCCAAAAGGGGGCTCCCGGGGCCAACGTCCTGACTTTC. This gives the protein CASSQKGAPGANVLTF.